This passage covers 28 T cell receptor beta chains from one sample sequenced in a study of blood T cell repertoires in COVID-19. Sequencing was performed with immunoSEQ multiplex PCR; in TCRdb, only in-frame clones are kept and a portion is missing. This table has 150,000 or so clones, 70% to 85% appearing once. The sample taken for sequencing was PBMCs or T cells enriched from blood (not recorded which). Source of these receptors: a middle-aged man who had recovered from COVID-19.

The chain has TRBV4-3 and TRBJ2-7; 11 positions match TRBD1. The CDR3 extends over 16 amino acids. The germline gives CDR1 LGHNA, CDR2 YSLEER. J was trimmed by 6 bases and V by 1 base; bases with no gene match: 8. The CDR3 region has the DNA TGCGCCAGCAGCCAAGTCGCAGTGGACAGGGGGCCCGAGCAGTACTTC. It encodes CASSQVAVDRGPEQYF.

By proportion, this clone is medium-sized. The V gene is TRBV3-1 (or the pseudogene TRBV3-2), the J gene TRBJ2-7; no firm D call. V lost 0 bases and J 5 bases, leaving 11 bases between the germline ends. Germline-derived CDR1 and CDR2 are LGHDT and YNNKEL (reference sequence). CDR3 length: 14 residues. CDR3 nucleotide sequence: TGTGCCAGCAGCCAAGATCTTGCAGGCCACGAGCAGTACTTC. It encodes CASSQDLAGHEQYF.

V usage is TRBV10-2 and J usage is TRBJ2-7, with TRBD1 matching over 10 bases. CDR1 is WSHSY and CDR2 is SAAADI in the germline V gene. CDR3 length equals 14 residues. J lost 3 bases, V lost 7 bases, and 6 bases had no gene match. The CDR3 loop is CASTKGQGIYEQYF. The CDR3 DNA reads TGCGCCAGCACCAAGGGACAGGGGATCTACGAGCAGTACTTC.

This clone was found once. V is TRBV7-6 and J is TRBJ2-5; the D gene is possibly TRBD2 (6 bases). The CDR3 sequence is 16 residues long. From germline, CDR1 is SGHVS and CDR2 FNYEAQ. V was clipped by 1 base and J by 5 bases, with 17 bases between them. CDR3 sequence: CASSLGGGIPGETQYF. CDR3 nucleotide sequence: TGTGCCAGCAGCTTAGGGGGAGGCATTCCCGGTGAGACCCAGTACTTC. The whole variable domain, remainder taken from reference TRBV7-6 and TRBJ2-5, is GAGVSQSPRYKVTKRGQDVALRCDPISGHVSLYWYRQALGQGPEFLTYFNYEAQQDKSGLPNDRFSAERPEGSISTLTIQRTEQRDSAMYRCASSLGGGIPGETQYFGPGTRLLVL.

This clone was detected only once. V usage is TRBV4-3 and J usage is TRBJ2-1; 7 bases line up with TRBD1. The CDR3 sequence is 14 residues long. The V and J ends lost 0 bases and 15 bases, in that order; junction bases with no gene match: 11. Looked up from germline, CDR1 is LGHNA and CDR2 is YSLEER. CDR3 in DNA: TGCGCCAGCAGCCAAGATTCATTTAGGGGGCCTCCGTTCTTC. This codes for CASSQDSFRGPPFF.

V usage is TRBV21-1 and J usage is TRBJ2-2; the table's D gene call, TRBD2, was not cross checked with the DNA. TRBV21-1 is deemed a pseudogene. The CDR3 loop spans 19 amino acids. The CDR3 spells CASSKVCRAGGSNTGELFF. CDR3 bases: TGTGCCAGCAGCAAAGTTTGTCGAGCGGGGGGTTCGAACACCGGGGAGCTGTTTTTT.

The chain carries TRBV19 and TRBJ2-7, with 10 bases fitting TRBD2. The CDR3 has 14 residues. Germline trimming cut 1 base from V and 3 bases from J; bases unmatched to any gene: 0. Germline loops: CDR1 LNHDA, CDR2 SQIVND (reference sequence). The CDR3 loop is CASSIASGGYEQYF. In nucleotides, the CDR3 is TGTGCCAGTAGTATAGCTAGCGGGGGCTACGAGCAGTACTTC.

The chain links TRBV7-8 to TRBJ1-3; D gene unclear. The germline V and J ends were trimmed by 1 base and 3 bases, with 13 bases remaining between them. The germline V gene has CDR1 SGHVS and CDR2 FQNEAQ. The CDR3 has 16 amino acids. The CDR3 coding sequence is TGTGCCAGCAGCTTAGGGGTGCAGGTCTATGGAAACACCATATATTTT. Translating it yields CASSLGVQVYGNTIYF.

This chain uses TRBV10-3 with TRBJ2-4; tentatively, D is TRBD2 (6 bases). V lost 0 bases and J 6 bases, leaving 21 bases between the germline ends. Germline CDR1 and CDR2: ENHRY and SYGVKD. The CDR3 is 18 residues long. CDR3 in DNA: TGTGCCATCAGTGAGTCGGATAGCGGTCCTCAAGGGATAAACATTCAGTACTTC. The encoded protein is CAISESDSGPQGINIQYF.

The chain couples TRBV6-2 or TRBV6-3 to TRBJ2-7; 10 bases match TRBD2. J lost 3 bases, V lost 4 bases, and 6 bases had no gene match. Germline values: CDR1 MNHEY, CDR2 SVGEGT. CDR3 size: 15 residues. This CDR3 reads CASSWLERGGYEQYF. CDR3 in DNA: TGTGCCAGCAGTTGGCTTGAGCGGGGGGGCTACGAGCAGTACTTC.

The genes are TRBV19 and TRBJ2-1; D is undetermined. Germline CDR1 LNHDA, CDR2 SQIVND (reference sequence). This CDR3 is built from 15 residues. V lost 1 base, J lost 9 bases, and 16 bases lay in between. This CDR3 reads CASSIGSGPHGEQFF. The CDR3 DNA is TGTGCCAGTAGTATAGGTTCTGGGCCCCACGGTGAGCAGTTCTTC.

This chain links TRBV7-9 with TRBJ1-2, with D perhaps TRBD1 (5 bases). The CDR3 runs to 13 residues. The germline gives CDR1 SEHNR, CDR2 FQNEAQ (reference sequence). The V and J ends lost 5 bases and 2 bases respectively, with 9 bases between them. CDR3 sequence reads: CASSHDSNYGYTF. CDR3 DNA: TGTGCCAGCAGCCATGACAGCAACTATGGCTACACCTTC.

The chain combines TRBV7-8 with TRBJ1-1, with TRBD1 as a possible D gene (5 bases). Per the germline V gene, CDR1 is SGHVS and CDR2 is FQNEAQ. The CDR3 contains 16 residues. Deletions cut 5 bases from V and 4 bases from J, with 20 bases between. CDR3 in amino acids: CASSPAMARGTTEAFF. Written as DNA, the CDR3 is TGTGCCAGCAGCCCGGCCATGGCCCGGGGGACCACTGAAGCTTTCTTT.

CDR3 coding DNA: TGTGCCAGCAGCTTGGGGCCTAACTATGGCTACACCTTC. Encoded protein: CASSLGPNYGYTF. The chain is built from TRBV5-4 and TRBJ1-2, with D unresolved. V gave up 0 bases and J gave up 0 bases, with 3 bases separating them. The CDR3 covers 13 residues. Germline V gene sequence: CDR1 SGHNT, CDR2 YYREEE (reference sequence).

This clone was picked up one time. This chain connects TRBV2 to TRBJ1-5, with TRBD1 matching over 7 bases. The ends lost 6 bases at V and 2 bases at J; junction bases unmatched: 4. This CDR3 is 14 amino acids long. Germline V CDR1 and CDR2: SNHLY, FYNNEI. CDR3 DNA: TGTGCCAGCAGAGTAACAGGGGGCAATCAGCCCCAGCATTTT. It specifies CASRVTGGNQPQHF.

V usage is TRBV14 and J usage is TRBJ1-1; D possibly corresponds to TRBD1 (6 bases). The CDR3 is 16 amino acids. The V gene's germline CDR1 is SGHDN and CDR2 FVKESK. Between the trimmed V and J ends, which lost 2 bases and 0 bases, there was a span of 13 bases. DNA for the CDR3: TGTGCCAGCAGCCAAACCCCGACAGGACTGAACACTGAAGCTTTCTTT. It is translated as CASSQTPTGLNTEAFF.

J is TRBJ1-2 and V is TRBV10-3; D is unclear. The germline V gene has CDR1 ENHRY and CDR2 SYGVKD. The CDR3 is made up of 13 amino acids. With 8 bases removed from V and 0 bases from J, the gap between germline ends came to 10 bases. The CDR3 nucleotides are TGTGCCATCGGCGGGCTAACTAACTATGGCTACACCTTC. It is translated as CAIGGLTNYGYTF.

The V and J genes are TRBV19 and TRBJ1-1; tentatively, D is TRBD1 (6 bases). The CDR3 totals 13 residues. V was pared by 1 base and J by 4 bases, with 7 bases between. Germline loops: CDR1 LNHDA, CDR2 SQIVND (reference sequence). This CDR3 reads CASSIGRGTEAFF. Written as DNA, the CDR3 is TGTGCCAGTAGTATAGGCAGGGGCACTGAAGCTTTCTTT.

A single count supports this clone. The CDR3 sequence: CASSLGGGGNEQFF. The CDR3 region has the DNA TGTGCCAGCAGCTTAGGCGGGGGGGGCAATGAGCAGTTCTTC. The chain carries TRBV7-6 and TRBJ2-1, with 9 bases matching TRBD2. V lost 1 base, J lost 6 bases, and 1 base stayed unmatched. The CDR3 runs 14 residues. Germline-derived CDR1 and CDR2 are SGHVS and FNYEAQ. The full variable domain, its missing parts supplied by reference TRBV7-6 and TRBJ2-1, is GAGVSQSPRYKVTKRGQDVALRCDPISGHVSLYWYRQALGQGPEFLTYFNYEAQQDKSGLPNDRFSAERPEGSISTLTIQRTEQRDSAMYRCASSLGGGGNEQFFGPGTRLTVL.

CDR3 nucleotides: TGTGCCATCAGTGAGTCTCAGGGGACAGGGGCCTACGAGCAGTACTTC. Translated, it gives CAISESQGTGAYEQYF. The rearrangement joins TRBV10-3 to TRBJ2-7; 10 nucleotides match TRBD1. The germline V gene has CDR1 ENHRY and CDR2 SYGVKD. V gave up 0 bases and J gave up 2 bases; unmatched junction bases: 4. This CDR3 is 16 amino acids long.

CDR3 amino acids: CASSSTPSGSQNQPQHF. The CDR3 coding sequence is TGTGCCAGCAGTTCTACCCCATCCGGGTCTCAGAATCAGCCCCAGCATTTT. The rearrangement uses TRBV27 and TRBJ1-5; D not resolved. Trimming pared 4 bases from V and 4 bases from J, leaving 20 bases between. This CDR3 comprises 17 residues. Germline loops: CDR1 MNHEY, CDR2 SMNVEV (reference sequence).

This clone was seen only once. The genes are TRBV7-2 and TRBJ2-5; weak D call: TRBD1 (5 bases). The CDR3 sequence is 13 residues long. V was trimmed by 3 bases and J by 5 bases, leaving 10 bases between them. Per germline, CDR1 SGHTA and CDR2 FQGNSA. The CDR3 spells CASSFTAGETQYF. CDR3 sequence (DNA): TGTGCCAGCAGCTTCACCGCAGGGGAGACCCAGTACTTC. The entire variable domain, with the rest obtained from reference TRBV7-2 and TRBJ2-5, is as follows: GAGVSQSPSNKVTEKGKDVELRCDPISGHTALYWYRQSLGQGLEFLIYFQGNSAPDKSGLPSDRFSAERTGGSVSTLTIQRTQQEDSAVYLCASSFTAGETQYFGPGTRLLVL.

The chain carries TRBV9 and TRBJ2-3; 11 nucleotides line up with TRBD2. The trim removed 2 bases at V and 5 bases at J, leaving 4 bases unmatched. Per germline, CDR1 SGDLS and CDR2 YYNGEE. The CDR3 sequence is 15 residues long. In DNA form, the CDR3 reads TGTGCCAGCAGCGTTAGCGGGGGGGCCGGAGATACGCAGTATTTT. This sequence encodes CASSVSGGAGDTQYF. Full variable domain (remainder filled in from reference TRBV9 and TRBJ2-3): DSGVTQTPKHLITATGQRVTLRCSPRSGDLSVYWYQQSLDQGLQFLIQYYNGEERAKGNILERFSAQQFPDLHSELNLSSLELGDSALYFCASSVSGGAGDTQYFGPGTRLTVL.

The CDR3 bases are TGTGCCAGCAGTTACCCCGACAGGGATCAGCCCCAGCATTTT. Translated: CASSYPDRDQPQHF. This chain uses TRBV6-5 with TRBJ1-5, with 7 bases that match TRBD1. Germline CDR1 MNHEY, CDR2 SVGAGI. Unmatched junction bases numbered 3, after V lost 2 bases and J lost 5 bases. The CDR3 is made up of 14 amino acids.

This rearrangement joins TRBV18 to TRBJ2-3; 10 nucleotides agree with TRBD1. V was clipped by 4 bases and J by 3 bases; unmatched bases: 7. The CDR3 is made up of 16 amino acids. Germline CDR1 reads KGHSH; CDR2 reads LQKENI. The CDR3 DNA reads as TGTGCCAGCTCACTCCGACAGGGGGCATCAACAGATACGCAGTATTTT. The encoded protein is CASSLRQGASTDTQYF.

The chain combines TRBV28 with TRBJ1-4; 7 bases map to TRBD1. The length of the CDR3 is 15 residues. Germline CDR1 MDHEN, CDR2 SYDVKM. V gave up 2 bases and J gave up 0 bases; unmatched junction bases: 0. The DNA for the CDR3 is TGTGCCAGCAGTTTACAGGGGGCAACTAATGAAAAACTGTTTTTT. Translated: CASSLQGATNEKLFF.

This clone was seen once. V is TRBV9 and J is TRBJ1-3, with 7 positions matching TRBD1. The ends lost 3 bases at V and 5 bases at J; junction bases unmatched: 11. The germline V gene has CDR1 SGDLS and CDR2 YYNGEE. This CDR3 is built from 16 residues. The CDR3 loop reads CASSASRGQERNTIYF. The CDR3 region has the DNA TGTGCCAGCAGCGCCTCACGCGGACAGGAACGAAACACCATATATTTT.

The rearrangement joins TRBV28 to TRBJ1-2; D ambiguous. Germline assignment: CDR1 MDHEN and CDR2 SYDVKM. V was trimmed by 6 bases and J by 4 bases, leaving 18 bases between them. This CDR3 is built from 15 residues. CDR3 loop: CASSEAPTQLYGYTF. The CDR3 DNA reads as TGTGCCAGCAGCGAAGCCCCGACACAGCTCTATGGCTACACCTTC.